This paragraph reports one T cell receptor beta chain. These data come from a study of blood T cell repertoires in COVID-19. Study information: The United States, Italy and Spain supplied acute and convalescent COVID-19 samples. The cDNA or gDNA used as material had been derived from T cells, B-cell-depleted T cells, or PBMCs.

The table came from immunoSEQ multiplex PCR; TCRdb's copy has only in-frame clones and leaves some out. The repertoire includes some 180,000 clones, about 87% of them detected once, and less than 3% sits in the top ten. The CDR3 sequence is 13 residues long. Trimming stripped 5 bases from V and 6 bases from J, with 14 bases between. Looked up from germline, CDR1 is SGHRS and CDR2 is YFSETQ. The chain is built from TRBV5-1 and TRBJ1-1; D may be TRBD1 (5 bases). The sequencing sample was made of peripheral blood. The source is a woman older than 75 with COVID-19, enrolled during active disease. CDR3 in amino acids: CASSDSPAAEAFF. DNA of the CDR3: TGCGCCAGCAGTGACAGCCCGGCGGCTGAAGCTTTCTTT.